What follows are 11 T cell receptor beta chains derived from one specimen sequenced in a study of blood T cell repertoires in COVID-19. Method: immunoSEQ multiplex PCR; TCRdb's copy keeps in-frame clones and lacks some. Of about 140,000 clones in the sample, 84% were seen once. The sequenced sample consisted of PBMCs or T cells enriched from blood (not recorded which). Receptors were obtained from a woman aged 50 to 65 with acute COVID-19.

This clone has only one observation. The V gene is TRBV19, the J gene TRBJ1-6; 9 bases map to TRBD1. J was trimmed by 5 bases and V by 6 bases; bases with no gene match: 17. CDR1 LNHDA and CDR2 SQIVND come from the germline V gene (reference sequence). The CDR3 is made up of 19 amino acids. The CDR3 nucleotides are TGTGCCAGTAGCCGAATTTTTCAGCGGGACAGGGTAAATAATTCACCCCTCCACTTT. Its protein product is CASSRIFQRDRVNNSPLHF. Supplemented by reference TRBV19 and TRBJ1-6, the full variable domain reads DGGITQSPKYLFRKEGQNVTLSCEQNLNHDAMYWYRQDPGQGLRLIYYSQIVNDFQKGDIAEGYSVSREKKESFPLTVTSAQKNPTAFYLCASSRIFQRDRVNNSPLHFGNGTRLTVT.

This chain joins TRBV4-1 and TRBJ2-1, with TRBD1 matching 9 bases. Losses at the gene ends were 3 bases for V and 10 bases for J; bases not matched to a gene: 13. The CDR3 runs to 16 residues. Germline CDR1 and CDR2: MGHRA and YSYEKL. CDR3: CASSQPGTGSHWEQFF. The CDR3 DNA reads TGCGCCAGCAGCCAGCCCGGGACAGGGTCCCATTGGGAGCAGTTCTTC.

This chain connects TRBV7-8 to TRBJ2-7, with a tentative D call TRBD2 (5 bases). Trimming stripped 5 bases from V and 3 bases from J, with 20 bases between. CDR1 and CDR2 (germline): SGHVS, FQNEAQ. CDR3 size: 16 residues. The CDR3 reads CASSLRIGLSLYEQYF. DNA for the CDR3: TGTGCCAGCAGCCTTAGGATCGGACTGAGCCTCTACGAGCAGTACTTC.

The rearrangement links TRBV2 to TRBJ2-5; TRBD2 agrees at 9 bases. Germline CDR1 and CDR2: SNHLY and FYNNEI. This CDR3 contains 16 residues. The V segment lost 8 bases and the J segment 7 bases; nucleotides outside the gene matches: 17. The CDR3 DNA sequence: TGTGCCAGCCGGGCGCGACTAGCGGATATACTAGCGACCCAGTACTTC. Its protein product is CASRARLADILATQYF.

The V gene is TRBV7-3, the J gene TRBJ2-1; 9 bases agree with TRBD2. Trimming at V came to 1 base and at J to 8 bases, leaving 3 bases not matched to a gene. The CDR3 contains 14 residues. Germline CDR1 and CDR2: SGHTA and FQGTGA. The CDR3 DNA is TGTGCCAGCAGCTTAATAGCGGGAGTGGATGAGCAGTTCTTC. Its translation: CASSLIAGVDEQFF. The variable domain in full, completed from reference TRBV7-3 and TRBJ2-1, reads GAGVSQTPSNKVTEKGKYVELRCDPISGHTALYWYRQSLGQGPEFLIYFQGTGAADDSGLPNDRFFAVRPEGSVSTLKIQRTERGDSAVYLCASSLIAGVDEQFFGPGTRLTVL.

The chain recombines TRBV7-2 with TRBJ1-2, with D tentatively TRBD1 (6 bases). The germline V gene encodes CDR1 SGHTA and CDR2 FQGNSA. V lost 0 bases to trimming and J lost 5 bases, with 10 bases between them. This CDR3 is built from 14 residues. DNA for the CDR3: TGTGCCAGCAGCTTAGCGTTGCAGGGGTATGGCTACACCTTC. Protein product: CASSLALQGYGYTF.

This chain links TRBV30 with TRBJ1-3, with TRBD1 matching 12 bases. There are 16 residues in the CDR3. With 6 bases clipped from V and 0 bases from J, the junction kept 6 bases outside the gene matches. Germline V gene sequence: CDR1 GTSNPN, CDR2 SVGIG (reference sequence). The CDR3 reads CACGTGGLSSGNTIYF. In DNA, the CDR3 is TGTGCCTGCGGGACAGGGGGCCTAAGCTCTGGAAACACCATATATTTT.

This chain links TRBV18 with TRBJ2-1; the match to TRBD1 covers 9 bases. Germline CDR1 is KGHSH and CDR2 is LQKENI. V lost 2 bases and J lost 8; bases outside the gene matches: 7. The CDR3 length is 15 residues. The CDR3: CASSPTGTGIHEQFF. CDR3 DNA: TGTGCCAGCTCACCAACCGGGACAGGGATACATGAGCAGTTCTTC.

The rearrangement links TRBV5-1 to TRBJ1-5; 7 bases are shared with TRBD1. This CDR3 is 14 amino acids long. In germline, CDR1 is SGHRS, CDR2 YFSETQ. Trimming removed 4 bases from V and 7 bases from J; junction bases left unmatched: 8. CDR3: CASSLSGQSQPQHF. Written as DNA, the CDR3 is TGCGCCAGCAGCCTCTCGGGACAGTCGCAGCCCCAGCATTTT.

The rearrangement joins TRBV7-9 to TRBJ1-3; weak D call: TRBD1 (5 bases). The V gene's germline CDR1 is SEHNR and CDR2 FQNEAQ (reference sequence). CDR3 length: 15 residues. V dropped 1 base and J dropped 2 bases, with 9 bases sitting between them. CDR3 sequence reads: CASSLEVRAGNTIYF. CDR3 DNA: TGTGCCAGCAGCTTAGAAGTCAGGGCTGGAAACACCATATATTTT.

The chain links TRBV23-1 to TRBJ2-7; D remains ambiguous. TRBV23-1 has ORF status, its function being uncertain. The CDR3 sequence is 11 residues long. V was shortened by 6 bases and J by 7 bases, with 10 bases between the two germline ends. The CDR3 coding sequence is TGCGCCAGCAGCCCGGTGATAGAGCAGTACTTC. It yields the protein CASSPVIEQYF.